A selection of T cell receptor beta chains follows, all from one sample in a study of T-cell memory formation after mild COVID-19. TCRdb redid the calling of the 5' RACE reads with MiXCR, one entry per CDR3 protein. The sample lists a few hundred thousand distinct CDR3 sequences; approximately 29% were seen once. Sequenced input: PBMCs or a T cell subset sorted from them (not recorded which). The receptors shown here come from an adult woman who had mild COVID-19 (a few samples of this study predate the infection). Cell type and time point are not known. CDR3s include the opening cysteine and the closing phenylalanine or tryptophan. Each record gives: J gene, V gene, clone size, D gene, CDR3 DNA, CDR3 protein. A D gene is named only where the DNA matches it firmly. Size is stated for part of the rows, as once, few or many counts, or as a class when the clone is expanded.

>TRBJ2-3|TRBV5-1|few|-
TGCGCCAGCAGCGCGGGACAGCCCAGCACAGATACGCAGTATTTT
CASSAGQPSTDTQYF
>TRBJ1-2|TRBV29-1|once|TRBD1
TGCAGCGACGACAGGGGGTTTGGCTACACCTTC
CSDDRGFGYTF
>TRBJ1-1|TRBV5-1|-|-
TGCGCCAGCAGGGTCAGGGAGAACACTGAAGCTTTCTTT
CASRVRENTEAFF
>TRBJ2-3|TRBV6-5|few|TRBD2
TGTGCCAGCAGAGGACTAGCTCTCACAGATACGCAGTATTTT
CASRGLALTDTQYF
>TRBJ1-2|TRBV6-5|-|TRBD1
TGTGCCAGCAGTAATACAGGGGGCGACTATGGCTACACCTTC
CASSNTGGDYGYTF
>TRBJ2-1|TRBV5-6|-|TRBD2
TGTGCCAGCAGCCGGGGACTAGCGGGGCCCAATGAGCAGTTCTTC
CASSRGLAGPNEQFF
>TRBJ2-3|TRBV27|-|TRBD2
TGTGCCAGCAGTTTTAACAGATGGGGGGGTTTGGATACGCAGTATTTT
CASSFNRWGGLDTQYF
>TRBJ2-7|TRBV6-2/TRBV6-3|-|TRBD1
TGTGCCAGCAGTAGCCGGACAGGGGGCGTTTTCGAGCAGTACTTC
CASSSRTGGVFEQYF
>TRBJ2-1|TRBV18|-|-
TGTGCCAGCTCACCCCGACTAAACAATGAGCAGTTCTTC
CASSPRLNNEQFF
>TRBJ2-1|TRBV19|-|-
TGTGCCAGTAGTATAGATGGGCGGAACTCCTACAATGAGCAGTTCTTC
CASSIDGRNSYNEQFF
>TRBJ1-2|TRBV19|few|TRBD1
TGTGCCAGTAGTGTTAGCCGGGACAGGGTCTATGGCTACACCTTC
CASSVSRDRVYGYTF
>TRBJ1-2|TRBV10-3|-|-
TGTGCCATCACGCCGGGACATACGTCTAACTATGGCTACACCTTC
CAITPGHTSNYGYTF
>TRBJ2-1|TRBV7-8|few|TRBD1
TGTGCCAGCAGCTTAGGGACAGGGGGACTCAATGAGCAGTTCTTC
CASSLGTGGLNEQFF
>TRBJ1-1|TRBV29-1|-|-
TGCAGCGTTGAATGGATGGGGAGTGGGACCCAAGCTTTCTTT
CSVEWMGSGTQAFF
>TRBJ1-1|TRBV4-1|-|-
TGCGCCAGCAGCCAAGATTTAGGCACTCTGGGCACTGAAGCTTTCTTT
CASSQDLGTLGTEAFF
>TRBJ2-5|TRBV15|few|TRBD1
TGTGCCACCAGCGGGAACAGGGGTGGTGAGACCCAGTACTTC
CATSGNRGGETQYF
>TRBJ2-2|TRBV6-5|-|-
TGTGCCAGCAGTGAAACTTGGCACACCGGGGAGCTGTTTTTT
CASSETWHTGELFF
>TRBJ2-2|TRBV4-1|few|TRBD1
TGCGCCAGCAGATTCCAAGTCGAGGGGGCCGGCACCGGGGAGCTGTTTTTT
CASRFQVEGAGTGELFF
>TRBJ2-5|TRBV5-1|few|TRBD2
TGCGCCAGCAGCTTGGTCGGGGGGACGGGAGAGACCCAGTACTTC
CASSLVGGTGETQYF
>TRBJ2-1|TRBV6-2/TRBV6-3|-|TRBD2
TGTGCCAGCAGTTATGGGGGAGGGCCTCTCAATGAGCAGTTCTTC
CASSYGGGPLNEQFF
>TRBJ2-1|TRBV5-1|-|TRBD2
TGCGCCAGCAGGGGACCGGGGGGCTACAATGAGCAGTTCTTC
CASRGPGGYNEQFF
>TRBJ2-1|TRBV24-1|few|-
TGTGCCACCAGTGCCACAGGGAAAATGACCTACAATGAGCAGTTCTTC
CATSATGKMTYNEQFF
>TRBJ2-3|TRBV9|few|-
TGTGCCAGCAGCACCCCTCTCGTGGAAGCAGGGAGCACAGATACGCAGTATTTT
CASSTPLVEAGSTDTQYF
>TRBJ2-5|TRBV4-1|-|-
TGCGCCAGCAGCCAACGGGGTCTCGGGGGAGAGACCCAGTACTTC
CASSQRGLGGETQYF
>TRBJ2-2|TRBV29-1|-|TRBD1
TGCAGCGTCCTCAGACAGGGGGTTTTCACCGGGGAGCTGTTTTTT
CSVLRQGVFTGELFF
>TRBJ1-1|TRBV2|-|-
TGTGCCAGCACCCAGACAGACTTGAACACTGAAGCTTTCTTT
CASTQTDLNTEAFF
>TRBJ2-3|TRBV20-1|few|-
TGCAGTGCCACGACAGGATTTTCTAGCACAGATACGCAGTATTTT
CSATTGFSSTDTQYF
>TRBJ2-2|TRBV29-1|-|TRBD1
TGCAGCGTGGGACAGGTGAACACCGGGGAGCTGTTTTTT
CSVGQVNTGELFF
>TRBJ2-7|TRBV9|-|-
TGTGCCAGCAGCGTAGGAGGGGGGGAGATCTACGAGCAGTACTTC
CASSVGGGEIYEQYF
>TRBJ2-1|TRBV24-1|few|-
TGTGCCACCAGTGATTTAGGACCAAGCTCCTACAATGAGCAGTTCTTC
CATSDLGPSSYNEQFF
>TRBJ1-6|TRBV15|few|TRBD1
TGTGCCACCAGCACTGACAGGGGGGGTAATTCACCCCTCCACTTT
CATSTDRGGNSPLHF
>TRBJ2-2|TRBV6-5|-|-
TGTGCCAGCAGTTACTCGGGCAGGGGTACCGGGGAGCTGTTTTTT
CASSYSGRGTGELFF
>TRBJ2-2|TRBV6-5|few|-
TGTGCCAGCAGTTACTCGGAGTCGGGGGAATACGGCGGGGAGCTGTTTTTT
CASSYSESGEYGGELFF
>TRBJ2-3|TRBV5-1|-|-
TGCGCCAGCAGCTTGGACGGGACTGGAAGCACAGATACGCAGTATTTT
CASSLDGTGSTDTQYF
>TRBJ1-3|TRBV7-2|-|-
TGTGCCAGCAGCTTAGACGGGACTGGAAACACCATATATTTT
CASSLDGTGNTIYF
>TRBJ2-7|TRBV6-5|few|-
TGTGCCAGCAGTTACTCGGCGGGGTCCTACGAGCAGTACTTC
CASSYSAGSYEQYF
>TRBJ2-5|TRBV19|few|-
TGTGCCAGTAGTACCCCGGGCGGGCAAGAGACCCAGTACTTC
CASSTPGGQETQYF
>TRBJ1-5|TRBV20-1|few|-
TGCAGTGCTAGGTCGGTTAATCAGCCCCAGCATTTT
CSARSVNQPQHF
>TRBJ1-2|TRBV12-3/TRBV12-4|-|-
TGTGCCAGCAGTCCCGGTGGACAGCCCTATGGCTACACCTTC
CASSPGGQPYGYTF
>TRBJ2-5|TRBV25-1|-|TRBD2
TGTGCCAGCAGTGGGCGAGCAGGGCCTAGGTCTAGCGGCCAAGAGACCCAGTACTTC
CASSGRAGPRSSGQETQYF
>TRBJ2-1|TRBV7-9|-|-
TGTGCCAGCAGCAGACTGGGCCCCGAGGAAGAGCAGTTCTTC
CASSRLGPEEEQFF
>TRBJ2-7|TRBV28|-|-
TGTGCCAGCACTGGGGGCCGATTAACGGAGCAGTACTTC
CASTGGRLTEQYF
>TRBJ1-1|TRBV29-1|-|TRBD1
TGCAGCGTTGGGACAGGGGGAAACACTGAAGCTTTCTTT
CSVGTGGNTEAFF
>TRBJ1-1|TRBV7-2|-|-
TGTGCCAGCAGACCGGCGTCGGGGGGGGCGAGGACTGAAGCTTTCTTT
CASRPASGGARTEAFF
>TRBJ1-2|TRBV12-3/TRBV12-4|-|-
TGTGCCAGCAGTTTAGAGCCCCGAGGGGCTTACACCTTC
CASSLEPRGAYTF
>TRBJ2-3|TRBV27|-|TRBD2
TGTGCCAGCAGTTTATCTTCTAGCGGGGGGGGGACTAGCACAGATACGCAGTATTTT
CASSLSSSGGGTSTDTQYF
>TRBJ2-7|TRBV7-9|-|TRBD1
TGTGCCAGCAGCAGAGCCGGGACAGGGGGCTTAGAGCAGTACTTC
CASSRAGTGGLEQYF
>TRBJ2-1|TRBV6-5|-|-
TGTGCCAGCAACGGTGTCGGGTCTTACAATGAGCAGTTCTTC
CASNGVGSYNEQFF
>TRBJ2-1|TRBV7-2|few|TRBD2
TGTGCCAGCAGCTTGATAGCGGGATTCAATGAGCAGTTCTTC
CASSLIAGFNEQFF
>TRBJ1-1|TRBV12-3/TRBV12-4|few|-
TGTGCCAGCAGTTTCTGGACACTAACAACCTCGAACACTGAAGCTTTCTTT
CASSFWTLTTSNTEAFF
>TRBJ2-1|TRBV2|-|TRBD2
TGTGCCAGCACTCCTAGCGGGGGTGAGCAGTTCTTC
CASTPSGGEQFF
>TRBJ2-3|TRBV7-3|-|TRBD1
TGTGCCAGCAGCGCTAACCCACAGGGGAAGTCAGATACGCAGTATTTT
CASSANPQGKSDTQYF
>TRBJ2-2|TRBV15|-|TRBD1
TGTGCCACCAGCGAGACAGGGGGAACCGGGGAGCTGTTTTTT
CATSETGGTGELFF
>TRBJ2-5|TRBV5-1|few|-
TGCGCCAGCAGCTTTGACCAAGAGACCCAGTACTTC
CASSFDQETQYF
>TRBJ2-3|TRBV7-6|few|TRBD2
TGTGCCAGCAGCTATCCGACTAGCGGGGGCACAGATACGCAGTATTTT
CASSYPTSGGTDTQYF
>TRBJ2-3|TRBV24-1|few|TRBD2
TGTGCCACCAGTGATTTGCAATCTAGCGGGGGGGCAATAGATACGCAGTATTTT
CATSDLQSSGGAIDTQYF
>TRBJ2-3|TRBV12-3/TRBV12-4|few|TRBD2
TGTGCCAGCACCCCGACTAGCGGCAGCACAGATACGCAGTATTTT
CASTPTSGSTDTQYF
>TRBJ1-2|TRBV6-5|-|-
TGTGCCAGCACCCAAGGGGTGTTCGGCGGCTATGGCTACACCTTC
CASTQGVFGGYGYTF
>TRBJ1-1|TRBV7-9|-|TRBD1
TGTGCCAGCAGCCCGGGACAGGCGAGCATGAACACTGAAGCTTTCTTT
CASSPGQASMNTEAFF